This TCR beta chain was sequenced during a study of T cell changes during pregnancy in multiple sclerosis. Profiling relied on immunoSEQ multiplex PCR, and the TCRdb table lists in-frame clones only, not all of them. The data hold over 10,000 clones, with around 88% observed a single time. Looked up from germline, CDR1 is MNHEY and CDR2 is SMNVEV (reference sequence). V trimming: 5 bases; J trimming: 1 base; junction bases outside the gene matches: 4. The length of the CDR3 is 14 residues. This chain links TRBV27 with TRBJ2-7; 8 nucleotides align to TRBD1. Source: CD8+ T cells from peripheral blood mononuclear cells, taken in the second trimester of pregnancy. This receptor was taken from a female donor in good health, enrolled as a control in a pregnancy study. The CDR3 nucleotides read TGTGCCAGCAGTCCTACAGGGGGTTCCTACGAGCAGTACTTC. It is translated as CASSPTGGSYEQYF.